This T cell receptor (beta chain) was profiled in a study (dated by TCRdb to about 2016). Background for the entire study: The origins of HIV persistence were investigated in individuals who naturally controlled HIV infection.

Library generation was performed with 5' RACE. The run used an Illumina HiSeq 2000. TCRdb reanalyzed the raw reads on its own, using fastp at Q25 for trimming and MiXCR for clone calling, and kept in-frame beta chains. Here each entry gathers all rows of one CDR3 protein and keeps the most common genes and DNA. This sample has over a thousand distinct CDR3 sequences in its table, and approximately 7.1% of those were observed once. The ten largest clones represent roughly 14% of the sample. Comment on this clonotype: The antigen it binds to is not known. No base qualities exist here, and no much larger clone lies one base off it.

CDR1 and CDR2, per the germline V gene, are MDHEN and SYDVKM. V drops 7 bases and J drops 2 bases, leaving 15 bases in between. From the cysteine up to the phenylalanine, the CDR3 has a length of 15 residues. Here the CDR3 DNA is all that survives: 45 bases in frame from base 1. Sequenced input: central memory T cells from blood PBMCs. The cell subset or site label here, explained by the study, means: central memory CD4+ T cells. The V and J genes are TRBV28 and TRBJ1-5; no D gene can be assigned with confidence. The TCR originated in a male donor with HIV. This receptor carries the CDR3 CASNASKGRNQPQHF. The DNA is TGTGCCAGCAATGCCTCGAAAGGGCGCAATCAGCCCCAGCATTTT.